These T cell receptor beta chains were read from a single sample in a study of somatic mutations in cytotoxic T cells in rheumatoid arthritis. The protocol was immunoSEQ multiplex PCR, while the TCRdb copy is restricted to in-frame clones and leaves out a portion. The data show 15,000 to 20,000 clones, with approximately 83% seen just once and 9.5% to 13% held by the top ten. Sequencing was done on a sample of CD8+ T cells sorted from blood. The receptors shown here come from a man aged 18 to 30 with rheumatoid arthritis. CDR3s include the opening cysteine and the closing phenylalanine or tryptophan. A D gene is named only where the DNA matches it firmly. Clone size is not always given. Where it is, it says once, few, many or a class for expanded clones.

V gene,J gene,clone size,D gene,CDR3 DNA,CDR3 protein
TRBV6-1,TRBJ1-5,NA,NA,TGTGCCAGCAGTGAAGCGCTACAGGGACAGCCCCAGCATTTT,CASSEALQGQPQHF
TRBV28,TRBJ1-6,NA,TRBD1,TGTGCCAGCAGAGGACAGGGTGTTTATTCACCCCTCCACTTT,CASRGQGVYSPLHF
TRBV6-5,TRBJ2-7,NA,TRBD1,TGTGCCAGCACCAACCGGGACAGGATCTACGAGCAGTACTTC,CASTNRDRIYEQYF
TRBV6-4,TRBJ1-6,few,NA,TGTGCCAGCAGTGCTACGACAGAGAATTCACCCCTCCACTTT,CASSATTENSPLHF
TRBV18,TRBJ1-1,NA,NA,TGTGCCAGCTCAACCCGTGAAGCTTTCTTT,CASSTREAFF
TRBV7-9,TRBJ1-1,once,NA,TGTGCCAGCAGCTTAGCGTCGGGGGCGTTTCGGAATGAAGCTTTCTTT,CASSLASGAFRNEAFF
TRBV2,TRBJ1-4,NA,TRBD1,TGTGCCAGCAGTGACAGGGGGTTTAATGAAAAACTGTTTTTT,CASSDRGFNEKLFF
TRBV4-1,TRBJ2-1,few,NA,TGCGCCAGCAGCCAAGAACCAGGGGATCTCTACAATGAGCAGTTCTTC,CASSQEPGDLYNEQFF
TRBV2,TRBJ2-3,NA,TRBD1,TGTGCCAGCACCGACAGGGCGACAGATACGCAGTATTTT,CASTDRATDTQYF
TRBV6-5,TRBJ1-4,NA,NA,TGTGCCAGCAGTCGAGAGGACGGACTAAATGAAAAACTGTTTTTT,CASSREDGLNEKLFF
TRBV6-5,TRBJ1-1,NA,NA,TGTGCCAGCAGGAGATTAAACACTGAAGCTTTCTTT,CASRRLNTEAFF
TRBV7-8,TRBJ2-2,NA,TRBD2,TGTGCCAGCAGGCAAAGACGGGGGGGGGCCTACGGGGAGCTGTTTTTT,CASRQRRGGAYGELFF
TRBV7-9,TRBJ1-6,few,NA,TGTGCCAGCAGCTTAGGGGGTTCACCCCTCCACTTT,CASSLGGSPLHF
TRBV14,TRBJ2-2,NA,NA,TGTGCCAGCAGCCAAGATCAGGGAGTAGTTTACACCGGGGAGCTGTTTTTT,CASSQDQGVVYTGELFF
TRBV4-2,TRBJ1-1,NA,TRBD1,TGTGCCAGCAGCCAAAAACAGGGGTCTATGAACACTGAAGCTTTCTTT,CASSQKQGSMNTEAFF
TRBV15,TRBJ1-5,NA,TRBD1,TGTGCCACCAGCAGAGAGGGACAGGTTAAAGATCAGCCCCAGCATTTT,CATSREGQVKDQPQHF
TRBV15,TRBJ1-1,NA,NA,TGTGCCACCAGCGGAGACCTGTCCCGGGCTGGAGCTTTCTTT,CATSGDLSRAGAFF
TRBV10-2,TRBJ2-3,NA,NA,TGCGCCAGCAGTGAAACAGGGTTTACAGATACGCAGTATTTT,CASSETGFTDTQYF
TRBV7-8,TRBJ2-7,NA,TRBD1,TGTGCCAGCAGCTCGACAGGGAAAAGGCACGAGCAGTACTTC,CASSSTGKRHEQYF
TRBV27,TRBJ1-2,NA,TRBD1,TGTGCCAGCAGTTTCGGACAGGGGGATCACTATGGCTACACCTTC,CASSFGQGDHYGYTF
TRBV10-3,TRBJ2-3,NA,TRBD2,TGTGCCATCTCTCTTCGGGGGGGGCTTCCGAACACAGATACGCAGTATTTT,CAISLRGGLPNTDTQYF